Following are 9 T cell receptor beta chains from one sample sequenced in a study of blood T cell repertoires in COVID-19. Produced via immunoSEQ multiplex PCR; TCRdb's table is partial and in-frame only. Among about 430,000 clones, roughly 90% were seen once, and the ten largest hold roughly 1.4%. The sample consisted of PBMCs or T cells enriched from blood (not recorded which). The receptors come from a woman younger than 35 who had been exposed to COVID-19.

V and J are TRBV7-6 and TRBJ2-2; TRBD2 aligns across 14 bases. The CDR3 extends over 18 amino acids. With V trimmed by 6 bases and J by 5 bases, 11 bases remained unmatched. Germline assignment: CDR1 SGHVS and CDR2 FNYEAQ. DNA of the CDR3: TGTGCCAGCAGGCGAACGGGACTAGCGGGAGTTAGTACCGGGGAGCTGTTTTTT. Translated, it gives CASRRTGLAGVSTGELFF.

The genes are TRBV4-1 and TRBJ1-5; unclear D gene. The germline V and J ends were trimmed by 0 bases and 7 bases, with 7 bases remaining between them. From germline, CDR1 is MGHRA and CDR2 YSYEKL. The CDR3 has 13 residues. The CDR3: CASSQDRVQPQHF. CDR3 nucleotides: TGCGCCAGCAGCCAAGATAGAGTCCAGCCCCAGCATTTT.

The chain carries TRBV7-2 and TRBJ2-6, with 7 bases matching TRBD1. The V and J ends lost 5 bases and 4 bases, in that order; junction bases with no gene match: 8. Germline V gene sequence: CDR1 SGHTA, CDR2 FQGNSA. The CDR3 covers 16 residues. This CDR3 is CASSVEGARGANVLTF. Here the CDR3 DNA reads TGTGCCAGCAGCGTAGAGGGGGCGCGGGGGGCCAACGTCCTGACTTTC.

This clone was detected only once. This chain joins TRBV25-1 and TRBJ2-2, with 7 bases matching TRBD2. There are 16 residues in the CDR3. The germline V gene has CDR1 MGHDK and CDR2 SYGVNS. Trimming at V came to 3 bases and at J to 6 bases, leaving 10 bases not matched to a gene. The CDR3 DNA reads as TGTGCCAGCAGTGAGATGGCGGGAGTAAGGGCCGGGGAGCTGTTTTTT. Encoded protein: CASSEMAGVRAGELFF.

Written as DNA, the CDR3 is TGTGCCAGCAGCTTAGGGGGGACAGGGTGGAATCAGCCCCAGCATTTT. Amino acids: CASSLGGTGWNQPQHF. The chain links TRBV7-2 to TRBJ1-5; TRBD1 matches at 9 bases. This CDR3 region has 16 residues. Per germline, CDR1 SGHTA and CDR2 FQGNSA. V dropped 1 base and J dropped 4; count of bases not matched to a gene: 5.

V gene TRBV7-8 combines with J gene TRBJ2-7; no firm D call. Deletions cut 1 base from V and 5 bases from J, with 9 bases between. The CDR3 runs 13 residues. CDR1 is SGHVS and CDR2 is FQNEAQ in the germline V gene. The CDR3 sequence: CASSLEIEDEQYF. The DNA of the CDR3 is TGTGCCAGCAGCTTAGAAATTGAGGACGAGCAGTACTTC.

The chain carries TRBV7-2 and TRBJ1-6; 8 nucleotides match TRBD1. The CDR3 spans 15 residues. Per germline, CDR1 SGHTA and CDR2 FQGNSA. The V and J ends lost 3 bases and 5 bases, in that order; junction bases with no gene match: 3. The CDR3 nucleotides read TGTGCCAGCAGCTTGAGGACAGGGAATAATTCACCCCTCCACTTT. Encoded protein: CASSLRTGNNSPLHF.

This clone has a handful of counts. The CDR3 coding sequence is TGTGCCAGTAGTACCGGGGGACTGAACACTGAAGCTTTCTTT. The encoded protein is CASSTGGLNTEAFF. The chain couples TRBV19 to TRBJ1-1; tentative D call: TRBD1 (5 bases). With 4 bases removed from V and 0 bases from J, the gap between germline ends came to 9 bases. The germline gives CDR1 LNHDA, CDR2 SQIVND (reference sequence). The CDR3 runs 14 residues.

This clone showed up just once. The CDR3: CASSPTRGGGDTDTQYF. In nucleotides, the CDR3 is TGCGCCAGCAGCCCGACCCGGGGGGGTGGCGACACAGATACGCAGTATTTT. The chain joins TRBV4-1 to TRBJ2-3; 8 bases fit TRBD2. V shed 4 bases, J shed 2 bases, and the junction held 11 bases outside the gene matches. The germline V gene encodes CDR1 MGHRA and CDR2 YSYEKL. This CDR3 is 17 amino acids long.